This T cell receptor beta chain emerged from a study of blood T cell repertoires in COVID-19. Study at large: There were acute and convalescent COVID-19 samples, and they came from the United States, Italy and Spain. Sample material is recorded as cDNA or gDNA derived from T cells, B-cell-depleted T cells, or PBMCs.

Comment on this clone: This sample includes further DNA sequences coding for the same CDR3.

Germline assignment: CDR1 SGHRS and CDR2 YFSETQ. This CDR3 is 14 amino acids long. After removal of 4 bases from V and 7 bases from J, the junction contained 4 bases not matched to a gene. How the authors handled the data: Nucleated cell counts were estimated from reference gene primer amplification. Some clones are missing from TCRdb's copy, which holds only in-frame ones; the method was immunoSEQ multiplex PCR. Clonal size and the V and J genes are those of that table, whereas D and trimming came from the DNA. The sample lists tens of thousands of clones; about 90% were seen once. The source material was peripheral blood. The chain employs TRBV5-1 and TRBJ1-6; 8 bases fit TRBD1. The TCR originated in a man aged 55 to 69 with acute or convalescent COVID-19. The CDR3 DNA follows: TGCGCCAGCAGCGGGGGACAGGTGAATTCACCCCTCCACTTT. Translating gives CASSGGQVNSPLHF.